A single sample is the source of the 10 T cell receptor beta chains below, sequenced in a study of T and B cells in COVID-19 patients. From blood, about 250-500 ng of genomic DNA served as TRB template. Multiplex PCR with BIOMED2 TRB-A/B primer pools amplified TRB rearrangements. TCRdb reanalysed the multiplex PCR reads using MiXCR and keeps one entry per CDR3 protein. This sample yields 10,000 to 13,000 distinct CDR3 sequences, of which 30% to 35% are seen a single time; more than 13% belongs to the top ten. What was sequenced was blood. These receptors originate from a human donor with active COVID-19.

Here the CDR3 reads CSVGQGGRDNEQFF. Here the CDR3 DNA reads TGCAGCGTGGGACAGGGGGGACGGGACAATGAGCAGTTCTTC. The rearrangement links TRBV29-1 to TRBJ2-1; 11 bases agree with TRBD1. V trimming: 6 bases; J trimming: 5 bases; junction bases outside the gene matches: 6. CDR1 and CDR2 (germline): SQVTM, ANQGSEA. The CDR3 consists of 14 residues.

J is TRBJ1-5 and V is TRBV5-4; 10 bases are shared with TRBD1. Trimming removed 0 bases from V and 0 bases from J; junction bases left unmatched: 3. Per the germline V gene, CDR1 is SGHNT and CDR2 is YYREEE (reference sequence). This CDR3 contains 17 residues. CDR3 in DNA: TGTGCCAGCAGCTTGGGACAGGGGGCCCCTAGCAATCAGCCCCAGCATTTT. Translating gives CASSLGQGAPSNQPQHF.

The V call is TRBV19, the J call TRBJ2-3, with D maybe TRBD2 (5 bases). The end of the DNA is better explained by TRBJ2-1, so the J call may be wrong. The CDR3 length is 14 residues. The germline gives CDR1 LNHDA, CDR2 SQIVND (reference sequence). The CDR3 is CASSTDSSTDTQFF. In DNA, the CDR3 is TGTGCCAGTAGTACAGACTCTAGCACAGATACGCAGTTCTTC.

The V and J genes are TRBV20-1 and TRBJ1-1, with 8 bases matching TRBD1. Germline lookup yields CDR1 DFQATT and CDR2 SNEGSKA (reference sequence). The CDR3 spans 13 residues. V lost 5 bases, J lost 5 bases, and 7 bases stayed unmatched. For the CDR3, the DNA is TGCAGTGCTTCGACAGGGGCTGTAACTGAAGCTTTCTTT. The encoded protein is CSASTGAVTEAFF.

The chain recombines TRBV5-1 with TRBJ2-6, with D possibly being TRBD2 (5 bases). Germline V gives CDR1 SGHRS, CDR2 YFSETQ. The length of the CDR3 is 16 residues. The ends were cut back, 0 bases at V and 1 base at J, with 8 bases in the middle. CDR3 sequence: CASSLATGSGANVLTF. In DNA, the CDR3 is TGCGCCAGCAGCTTGGCCACGGGGTCTGGGGCCAACGTCCTGACTTTC. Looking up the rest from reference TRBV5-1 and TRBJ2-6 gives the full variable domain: KAGVTQTPRYLIKTRGQQVTLSCSPISGHRSVSWYQQTPGQGLQFLFEYFSETQRNKGNFPGRFSGRQFSNSRSEMNVSTLELGDSALYLCASSLATGSGANVLTFGAGSRLTVL.

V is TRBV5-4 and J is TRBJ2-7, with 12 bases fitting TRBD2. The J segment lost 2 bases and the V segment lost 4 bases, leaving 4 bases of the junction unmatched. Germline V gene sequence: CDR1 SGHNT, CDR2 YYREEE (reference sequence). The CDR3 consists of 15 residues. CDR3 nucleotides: TGTGCCAGCAGCGGGGCTAGCGGGGGGGCCTACGAGCAGTACTTC. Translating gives CASSGASGGAYEQYF. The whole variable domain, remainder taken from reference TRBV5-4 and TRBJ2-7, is ETGVTQSPTHLIKTRGQQVTLRCSSQSGHNTVSWYQQALGQGPQFIFQYYREEENGRGNFPPRFSGLQFPNYSSELNVNALELDDSALYLCASSGASGGAYEQYFGPGTRLTVT.

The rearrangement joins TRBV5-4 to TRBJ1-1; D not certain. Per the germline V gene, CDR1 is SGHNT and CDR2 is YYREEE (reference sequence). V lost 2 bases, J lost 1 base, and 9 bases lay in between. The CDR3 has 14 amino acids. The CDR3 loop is CASSFFAQNTEAFF. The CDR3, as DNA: TGTGCCAGCAGCTTTTTCGCCCAGAACACTGAAGCTTTCTTT.

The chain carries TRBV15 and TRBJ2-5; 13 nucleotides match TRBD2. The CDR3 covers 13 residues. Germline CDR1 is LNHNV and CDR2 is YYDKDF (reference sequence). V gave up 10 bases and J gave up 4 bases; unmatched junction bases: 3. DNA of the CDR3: TGTGCCATCAGGACTAGCGGGGGAGAGACCCAGTACTTC. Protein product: CAIRTSGGETQYF.

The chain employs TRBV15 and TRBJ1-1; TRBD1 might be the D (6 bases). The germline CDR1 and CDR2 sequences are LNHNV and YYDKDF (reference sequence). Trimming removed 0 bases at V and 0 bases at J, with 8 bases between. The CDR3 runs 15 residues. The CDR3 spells CATSRDSGVNTEAFF. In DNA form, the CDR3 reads TGTGCCACCAGCAGAGATTCAGGGGTGAACACTGAAGCTTTCTTT.

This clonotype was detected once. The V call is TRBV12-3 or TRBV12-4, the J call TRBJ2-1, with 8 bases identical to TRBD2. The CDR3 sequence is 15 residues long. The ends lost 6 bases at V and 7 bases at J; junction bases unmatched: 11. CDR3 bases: TGTGCCAGCAGGCCCGGGGGGGCCTTAAAAAATGAGCAGTTCTTC. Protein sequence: CASRPGGALKNEQFF.